The rows below give T cell receptor beta chains drawn from one sample of a study of T cell responses to AZD1222 COVID-19 vaccine. Assay used: immunoSEQ multiplex PCR; TCRdb lists only in-frame clones, some missing. The table records hundreds of thousands of clones, about 93% of them present only once. The source material was peripheral blood, sampled on day 0 of MenACWY control vaccination. The receptors were sampled from an adult in good health. CDR3s include the opening cysteine and the closing phenylalanine or tryptophan.

>TRBV24-1|TRBJ1-2
CATSAGRGYTF
>TRBV5-6|TRBJ1-2
CASSPGQLYGYTF
>TRBV7-2|TRBJ1-3
CASSLALSPRDTIYF
>TRBV7-7|TRBJ2-2
CASSPGTVNTGELFF
>TRBV5-4|TRBJ1-2
CASSLFVSGDGYTF
>TRBV6-5|TRBJ2-2
CASSLRGNTGELFF
>TRBV6-5|TRBJ2-7
CASRVPGQVKQYF
>TRBV9|TRBJ2-5
CASSVAPSGGEETQYF
>TRBV6-6|TRBJ1-2
CASSPGTASPGYTF
>TRBV4-1|TRBJ2-7
CASSQTGTGFPEQYF
>TRBV5-1|TRBJ1-1
CASSLASGASRSTEAFF
>TRBV7-2|TRBJ1-5
CASSLGGDSNQPQHF
>TRBV5-1|TRBJ1-4
CASSGGTDTNEKLFF
>TRBV7-9|TRBJ2-2
CASSLRGTQGFGTGELFF
>TRBV3-1/TRBV3-2|TRBJ2-7
CASSQADYEQYF
>TRBV19|TRBJ2-7
CATKVSHEQYF
>TRBV5-8|TRBJ1-1
CASSSGRIKTTEAFF
>TRBV12-3/TRBV12-4|TRBJ1-2
CASGGDYGYTF
>TRBV6-1|TRBJ2-3
CASSDQGRTTDTQYF
>TRBV5-1|TRBJ2-1
CASSLEWGPGSYNEQFF
>TRBV27|TRBJ1-3
CASSWQGGNTIYF
>TRBV5-6|TRBJ1-2
CASSSNAGQGIHGYTF
>TRBV7-2|TRBJ2-5
CASSLRAGDRQETQYF
>TRBV28|TRBJ1-3
CASSRTSSGNTIYF
>TRBV2|TRBJ2-7
CASSYVRDFSSYEQYF
>TRBV7-3|TRBJ2-1
CASSLGTGGINEQFF
>TRBV10-3|TRBJ1-4
CAISDPGGQEKLFF
>TRBV7-9|TRBJ2-1
CASRNLDSYNEQFF
>TRBV7-8|TRBJ1-4
CASSSGRSGEKLFF
>TRBV6-2/TRBV6-3|TRBJ2-3
CASSSVLGRTDTQYF
>TRBV9|TRBJ1-6
CASSAPGQGVSTLHF
>TRBV7-6|TRBJ1-4
CASSLVGGRATNEKLFF
>TRBV5-6|TRBJ1-4
CASSLRGVREKLFF
>TRBV11-3|TRBJ1-6
CASSLRSQASSYNSPLHF